This is a list of T cell receptor beta chains from one sample in a study of T cell repertoires in cytomegalovirus infection. One entry per CDR3 protein, called by TCRdb with MiXCR from the reads. The repertoire holds approximately 500,000 distinct CDR3 sequences, with approximately 15% as singletons. The material sequenced was CD8+ T cells from PBMCs. Receptors originate from a human donor in good health (CMV status not recorded). Some clones in this sample may be carry-over from other donors' samples. CDR3s include the opening cysteine and the closing phenylalanine or tryptophan. The D gene is left open where the match is weak. Only some rows state a clone size, as once, few, many or a class for expanded clones.

TRBV7-8	TRBD2	many	TRBJ2-7	17	TGTGCCAGCAGCTTTGGACTAGCGGGGGGCCCCTCCTACGAGCAGTACTTC	CASSFGLAGGPSYEQYF
TRBV5-8	NA	many	TRBJ2-5	12	TGTGCCAGCAGCTTGGGGCAAGCGACCCAGTACTTC	CASSLGQATQYF
TRBV13	NA	NA	TRBJ2-1	15	TGTGCCAGCAGCACGGAAATAGCTCCCTACAATGAGCAGTTCTTC	CASSTEIAPYNEQFF
TRBV18	TRBD1	NA	TRBJ1-3	18	TGTGCCAGCTCACCCATGTACGGACAGGAAGGAACTGGAAACACCATATATTTT	CASSPMYGQEGTGNTIYF
TRBV7-9	NA	NA	TRBJ2-3	15	TGTGCCAGCAGCCACAGACAGGAAACCACAGATACGCAGTATTTT	CASSHRQETTDTQYF
TRBV7-3	TRBD2	many	TRBJ2-3	15	TGTGCCAGCAGCTTAGCGGGAGGGCCCACAGATACGCAGTATTTT	CASSLAGGPTDTQYF
TRBV5-1	NA	few	TRBJ1-1	16	TGCGCCAGCAGCCCCTATAGGGAAGCGGGGGGCACTGAAGCTTTCTTT	CASSPYREAGGTEAFF
TRBV7-8	NA	many	TRBJ2-5	16	TGTGCCAGCAGCTTAGATACTGGCTCCGTCCAAGAGACCCAGTACTTC	CASSLDTGSVQETQYF
TRBV7-9	NA	few	TRBJ1-1	13	TGTGCCACCAAAGGGGGTTCGGACACTGAAGCTTTCTTT	CATKGGSDTEAFF
TRBV14	TRBD2	NA	TRBJ2-7	14	TGTGCCAGCAGCGAAGCGGGAATGGGGTACGAGCAGTACTTC	CASSEAGMGYEQYF
TRBV27	TRBD1	NA	TRBJ2-3	14	TGTGCCAGCCGGGGACAGCTACACACAGATACGCAGTATTTT	CASRGQLHTDTQYF
TRBV5-1	NA	NA	TRBJ1-1	15	TGCGCCAGCAGCTTGGTAGCAAACCTGGTGACTGAAGCTTTCTTT	CASSLVANLVTEAFF
TRBV7-8	NA	many	TRBJ2-1	18	TGTGCCAGCAGCTTAGATCCAGCAGCAACTACCGGGTACAATGAGCAGTTCTTC	CASSLDPAATTGYNEQFF
TRBV28	TRBD1	NA	TRBJ1-5	15	TGTGCCAGCAGTTCCTGGACAGGGGGCAATCAGCCCCAGCATTTT	CASSSWTGGNQPQHF
TRBV7-2	TRBD1	many	TRBJ1-2	16	TGTGCCAGCAGCTTTCGTTCCGGGACAGGGATCTATGGCTACACCTTC	CASSFRSGTGIYGYTF
TRBV5-5	NA	few	TRBJ2-7	15	TGTGCCAGCAGTTCGAGCCCAGGGAAGGGCTACGAGCAGTACTTC	CASSSSPGKGYEQYF
TRBV10-3	NA	few	TRBJ1-2	16	TGTGCCATCAGTGAGAGTAGTAGGGGCCGACCCTATGGCTACACCTTC	CAISESSRGRPYGYTF
TRBV12-3/TRBV12-4	NA	many	TRBJ1-4	16	TGTGCCAGCAGTTCCTCCGACAGAGCAACTAATGAAAAACTGTTTTTT	CASSSSDRATNEKLFF
TRBV27	NA	few	TRBJ2-2	17	TGTGCCAGCAGTTTATTCCCCCCCCAGGGGCGCACCGGGGAGCTGTTTTTT	CASSLFPPQGRTGELFF
TRBV5-1	NA	few	TRBJ2-7	14	TGCGCCAGCAGTCCCGTGCAGGGCTCCCTCGAGCAGTACTTC	CASSPVQGSLEQYF
TRBV7-9	NA	many	TRBJ1-1	13	TGTGCCAGCAGCAACGGACCGGCGACTGAAGCTTTCTTT	CASSNGPATEAFF
TRBV4-1	NA	NA	TRBJ2-7	14	TGCGCCAGCAGCCAAGCGTTGGGGGGCGACGAGCAGTACTTC	CASSQALGGDEQYF
TRBV7-2	NA	many	TRBJ2-5	14	TGTGCCAGCAGCTTAGGGGTCCCGCCCGCCACCCAGTACTTC	CASSLGVPPATQYF
TRBV10-3	TRBD2	few	TRBJ2-2	16	TGTGCCATCAGGCTAGCGGGACCCGGGGGGGCCGGGGAGCTGTTTTTT	CAIRLAGPGGAGELFF
TRBV20-1	TRBD1	NA	TRBJ2-1	15	TGCAGTGCTACTTCGAAATGGACAGGCCACAATGAGCAGTTCTTC	CSATSKWTGHNEQFF
TRBV20-1	NA	NA	TRBJ2-2	14	TGCAGTGCTAGAGAAGGGGGGGGACGTGGGGAGCTGTTTTTT	CSAREGGGRGELFF
TRBV7-9	TRBD1	few	TRBJ1-5	16	TGTGCCAGCAGCCTCGCCGGGACAGGGGTAATACAGCCCCAGCATTTT	CASSLAGTGVIQPQHF
TRBV2	NA	many	TRBJ2-3	17	TGTGCCATCCTCATGGATGGGACGGAGACTAGCACAGATACGCAGTATTTT	CAILMDGTETSTDTQYF
TRBV28	TRBD1	NA	TRBJ1-5	15	TGTGCCAGCAGCATTGGGACAGGCGGAGGGCAGCCCCAGCATTTT	CASSIGTGGGQPQHF
TRBV14	TRBD2	many	TRBJ2-1	17	TGTGCCAGCAGCCAAGATGAACTGGGACTAGCAGTCAATGAGCAGTTCTTC	CASSQDELGLAVNEQFF
TRBV4-2	NA	NA	TRBJ2-7	16	TGTGCCAGCAGCCAAGAAGACGGGGAGGCCTCCTACGAGCAGTACTTC	CASSQEDGEASYEQYF
TRBV27	TRBD1	many	TRBJ1-1	15	TGTGCCAGCAGTCCCGGGACAGTACAAAACACTGAAGCTTTCTTT	CASSPGTVQNTEAFF
TRBV30	NA	NA	TRBJ1-1	13	TGTGCCTGGAGCGCTAACGGGAACACTGAAGCTTTCTTT	CAWSANGNTEAFF
TRBV2	NA	many	TRBJ2-1	13	TGTGCCAGCAGAGATTTCACAGGGTATGAGCAGTTCTTC	CASRDFTGYEQFF
TRBV11-2	NA	many	TRBJ2-3	15	TGTGCCAGCAGCTATAGGGGACGGAACACAGATACGCAGTATTTT	CASSYRGRNTDTQYF
TRBV11-2	TRBD1	few	TRBJ1-2	15	TGTGCCAGCAGCCACCGGGACAGGGCAGCCTATGGCTACACCTTC	CASSHRDRAAYGYTF
TRBV10-3	NA	many	TRBJ1-2	14	TGTGCCATCAGTGCCCCGACTGATAACTATGGCTACACCTTC	CAISAPTDNYGYTF
TRBV29-1	TRBD2	NA	TRBJ2-5	16	TGCAGCGTTGTCCCCTGGACTAGCGGCCTCCAAGAGACCCAGTACTTC	CSVVPWTSGLQETQYF
TRBV3-1	TRBD1	few	TRBJ1-1	14	TGTGCCAGCAGCACGAGGAGACAGGGGGCTGAAGCTTTCTTT	CASSTRRQGAEAFF
TRBV7-2	NA	many	TRBJ2-1	16	TGTGCCAGCAGCTTAGATAGCCTGGGGGGATACAATGAGCAGTTCTTC	CASSLDSLGGYNEQFF
TRBV15	NA	few	TRBJ2-3	16	TGTGCCACCAGCACCCCCCTCTTGGGGGGGCAGATACGCCCAAGTTTT	CATSTPLLGGQIRPSF
TRBV6-5	NA	NA	TRBJ1-2	14	TGTGCCAGCAGTTACTCTGTCGGGTCGGCTGGCTACACCTTC	CASSYSVGSAGYTF
TRBV27	NA	NA	TRBJ2-1	13	TGTGCCAGCAGTTTGTCTCAGTACAATGAGCAGTTCTTC	CASSLSQYNEQFF
TRBV19	NA	NA	TRBJ1-1	16	TGTGCCAGTAGTATGGGGTTCGTGGCGATGAACACTGAAGCTTTCTTT	CASSMGFVAMNTEAFF
TRBV6-1	NA	few	TRBJ1-5	14	TGTGCCAGCGGCCGGGACACGAAGAATCAGCCCCAGCATTTT	CASGRDTKNQPQHF
TRBV7-9	TRBD2	NA	TRBJ2-3	16	TGTGCCAGCAGCACTGAGCGGGAGGGAGGGACAGATACGCAGTATTTT	CASSTEREGGTDTQYF
TRBV11-2	NA	many	TRBJ1-5	14	TGTGCCAGCAGCCCGGGGGGGGCAGGTCAGCCCCAGCATTTT	CASSPGGAGQPQHF